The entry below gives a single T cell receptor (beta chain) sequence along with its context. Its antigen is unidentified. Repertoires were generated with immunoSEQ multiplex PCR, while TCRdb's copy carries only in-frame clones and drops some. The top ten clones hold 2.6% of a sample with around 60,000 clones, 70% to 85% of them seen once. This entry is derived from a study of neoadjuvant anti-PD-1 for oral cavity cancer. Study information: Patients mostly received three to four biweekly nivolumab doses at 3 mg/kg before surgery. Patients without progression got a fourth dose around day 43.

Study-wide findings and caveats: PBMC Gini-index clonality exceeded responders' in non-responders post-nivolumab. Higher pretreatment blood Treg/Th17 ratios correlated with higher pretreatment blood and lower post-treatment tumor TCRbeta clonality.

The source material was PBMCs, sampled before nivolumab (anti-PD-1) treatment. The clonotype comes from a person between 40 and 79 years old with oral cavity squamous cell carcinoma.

The CDR3 is CASSKAMGLGTNNEQFF. CDR3 nucleotide sequence: TGTGCCAGCAGCAAAGCCATGGGACTTGGAACCAACAATGAGCAGTTCTTC. This chain links TRBV21-1 with TRBJ2-1; the table's D call TRBD2 went unverified against the DNA. TRBV21-1 is described as a pseudogene. The CDR3 covers 17 residues.